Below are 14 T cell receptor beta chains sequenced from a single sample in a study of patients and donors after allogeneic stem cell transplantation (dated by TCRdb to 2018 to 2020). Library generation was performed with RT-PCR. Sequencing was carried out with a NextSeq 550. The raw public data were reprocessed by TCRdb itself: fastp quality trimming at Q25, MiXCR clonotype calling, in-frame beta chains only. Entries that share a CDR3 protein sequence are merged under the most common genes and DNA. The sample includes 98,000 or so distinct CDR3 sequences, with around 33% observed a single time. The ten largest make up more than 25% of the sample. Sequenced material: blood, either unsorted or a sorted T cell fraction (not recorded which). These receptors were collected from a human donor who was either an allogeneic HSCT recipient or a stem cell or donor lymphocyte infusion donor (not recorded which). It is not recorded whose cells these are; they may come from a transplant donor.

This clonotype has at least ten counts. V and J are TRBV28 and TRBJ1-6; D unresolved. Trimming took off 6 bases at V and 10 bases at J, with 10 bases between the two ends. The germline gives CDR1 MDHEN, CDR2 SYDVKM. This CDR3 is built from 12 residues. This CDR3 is CASSRQKSPLHF. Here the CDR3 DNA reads TGTGCCAGCAGCCGCCAGAAATCACCCCTCCACTTT. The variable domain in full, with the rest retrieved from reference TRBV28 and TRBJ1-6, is DVKVTQSSRYLVKRTGEKVFLECVQDMDHENMFWYRQDPGLGLRLIYFSYDVKMKEKGDIPEGYSVSREKKERFSLILESASTNQTSMYLCASSRQKSPLHFGNGTRLTVT.

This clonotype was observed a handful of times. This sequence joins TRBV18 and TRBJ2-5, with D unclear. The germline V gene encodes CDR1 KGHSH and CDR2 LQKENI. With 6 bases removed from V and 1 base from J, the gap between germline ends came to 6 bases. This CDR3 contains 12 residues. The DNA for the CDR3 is TGTGCCAGCTCGACTCTCCAAGAGACCCAGTACTTC. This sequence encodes CASSTLQETQYF.

CDR3 coding DNA: TGCAGCGCTAGGCTAGTTCGGCAGGAGGGAAACACCATATATTTT. Its translation: CSARLVRQEGNTIYF. J is TRBJ1-3 and V is TRBV29-1; the D is unclear. V was shortened by 7 bases and J by 4 bases, with 20 bases between the two germline ends. The germline CDR1 and CDR2 sequences are SQVTM and ANQGSEA. This CDR3 has 15 amino acids.

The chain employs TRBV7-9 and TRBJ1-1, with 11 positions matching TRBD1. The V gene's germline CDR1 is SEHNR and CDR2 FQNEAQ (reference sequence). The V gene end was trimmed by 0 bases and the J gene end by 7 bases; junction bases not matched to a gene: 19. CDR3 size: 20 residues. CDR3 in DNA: TGTGCCAGCAGCTTAGCGCAGTTGATACACCGGGACAGGGGGAAAAATGAAGCTTTCTTT. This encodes CASSLAQLIHRDRGKNEAFF.

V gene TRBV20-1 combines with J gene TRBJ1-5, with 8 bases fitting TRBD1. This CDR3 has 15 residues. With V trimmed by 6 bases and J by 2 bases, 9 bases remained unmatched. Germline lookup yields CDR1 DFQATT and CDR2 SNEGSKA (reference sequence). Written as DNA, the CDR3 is TGCAGTGCCAATCCGACAGGGGCTCGCAATCAGCCCCAGCATTTT. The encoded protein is CSANPTGARNQPQHF.

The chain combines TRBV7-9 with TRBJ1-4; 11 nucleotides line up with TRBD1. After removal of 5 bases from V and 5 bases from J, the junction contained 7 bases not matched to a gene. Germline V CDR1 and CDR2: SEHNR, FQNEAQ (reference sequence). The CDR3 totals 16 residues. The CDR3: CASSETRTGGNEKLFF. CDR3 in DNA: TGTGCCAGCAGCGAGACCCGGACAGGGGGCAATGAAAAACTGTTTTTT.

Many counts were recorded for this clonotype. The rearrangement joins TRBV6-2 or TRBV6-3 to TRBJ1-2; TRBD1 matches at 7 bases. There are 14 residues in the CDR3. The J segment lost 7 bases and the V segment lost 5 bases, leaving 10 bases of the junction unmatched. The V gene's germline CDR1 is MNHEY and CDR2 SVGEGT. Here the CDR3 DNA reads TGTGCCAGCAGTCGAACAGGGGAACGTTCTGGCTACACCTTC. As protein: CASSRTGERSGYTF.

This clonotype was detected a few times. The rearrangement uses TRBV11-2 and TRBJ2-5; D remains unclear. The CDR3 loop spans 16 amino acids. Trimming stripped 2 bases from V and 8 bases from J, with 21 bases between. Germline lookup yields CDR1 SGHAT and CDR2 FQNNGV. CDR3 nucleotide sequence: TGTGCCAGCAGCTTACGTGGGGTCATCGGACCAGACACCCAGTACTTC. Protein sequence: CASSLRGVIGPDTQYF.

CDR3 sequence (DNA): TGCAGTGCTTACCCGGCGGGGGAGTGGGAAAAACTGTTTTTT. Amino acids: CSAYPAGEWEKLFF. The chain couples TRBV20-1 to TRBJ1-4; D is perhaps TRBD1 (5 bases). The CDR3 sequence is 14 residues long. V dropped 5 bases and J dropped 8 bases, with 18 bases sitting between them. Germline V gene lookup returns CDR1 DFQATT and CDR2 SNEGSKA (reference sequence).

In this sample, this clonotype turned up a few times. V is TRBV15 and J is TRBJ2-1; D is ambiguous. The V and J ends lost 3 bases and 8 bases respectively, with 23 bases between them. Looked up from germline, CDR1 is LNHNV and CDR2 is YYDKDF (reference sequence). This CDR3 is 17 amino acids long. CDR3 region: CATSRQLSGPYRDEQFF. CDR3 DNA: TGTGCCACCAGCAGGCAGCTCTCCGGGCCCTACCGCGATGAGCAGTTCTTC.

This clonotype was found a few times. This CDR3 is CASSWGQGLQYGYTF. The CDR3 coding sequence is TGTGCCAGCAGCTGGGGACAGGGGCTTCAGTATGGCTACACCTTC. The chain uses TRBV7-9 and TRBJ1-2; 10 nucleotides match TRBD1. Germline values: CDR1 SEHNR, CDR2 FQNEAQ (reference sequence). V lost 4 bases, J lost 5 bases, and 7 bases stayed unmatched. The CDR3 is 15 residues long.

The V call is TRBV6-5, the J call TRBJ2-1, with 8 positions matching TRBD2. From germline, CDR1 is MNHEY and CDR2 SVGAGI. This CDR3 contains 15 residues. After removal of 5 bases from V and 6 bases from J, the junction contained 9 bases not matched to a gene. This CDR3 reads CASSPERERGNEQFF. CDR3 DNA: TGTGCCAGCAGTCCCGAGCGGGAGAGGGGCAATGAGCAGTTCTTC.

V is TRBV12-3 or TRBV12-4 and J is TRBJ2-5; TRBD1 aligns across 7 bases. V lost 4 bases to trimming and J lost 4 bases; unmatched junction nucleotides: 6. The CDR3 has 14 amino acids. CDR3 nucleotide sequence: TGTGCCAGCAGTTCTGGACAGGAGAGAGAGACCCAGTACTTC. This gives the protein CASSSGQERETQYF.

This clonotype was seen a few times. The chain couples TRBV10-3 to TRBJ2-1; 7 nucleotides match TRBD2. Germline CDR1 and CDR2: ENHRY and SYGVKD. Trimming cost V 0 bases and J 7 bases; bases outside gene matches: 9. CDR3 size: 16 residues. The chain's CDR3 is CAISESWGDYFNEQFF. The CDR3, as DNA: TGTGCCATCAGTGAGTCCTGGGGGGACTACTTTAATGAGCAGTTCTTC.